This T cell receptor beta chain was documented in a study of blood T cell repertoires in COVID-19. Study at large: PBMCs, B-cell-depleted T cells, or T cells provided the cDNA or gDNA that made up the material.

Assay used: immunoSEQ multiplex PCR; TCRdb lists only in-frame clones, some missing. The top ten hold approximately 12% of the sample, which has 150,000 to 250,000 clones, about four fifths seen once. Trimming removed 0 bases from V and 1 base from J; junction bases left unmatched: 4. This CDR3 has 16 residues. CDR1 SGHRS and CDR2 YFSETQ come from the germline V gene. The clonotype was recovered from a man aged 40-49 years who had recovered from COVID-19. The material sequenced was PBMCs or T cells enriched from blood (not recorded which). The chain is built from TRBV5-1 and TRBJ2-3; TRBD1 matches at 8 bases. The CDR3 region has the DNA TGCGCCAGCAGCTTGGGGGGACAGGATCGCACAGATACGCAGTATTTT. Encoded protein: CASSLGGQDRTDTQYF. Using reference TRBV5-1 and TRBJ2-3 for the parts outside the CDR3, the full variable domain is KAGVTQTPRYLIKTRGQQVTLSCSPISGHRSVSWYQQTPGQGLQFLFEYFSETQRNKGNFPGRFSGRQFSNSRSEMNVSTLELGDSALYLCASSLGGQDRTDTQYFGPGTRLTVL.